The present entry profiles one T cell receptor (beta chain) with its context. The antigen is undetermined. The V end was cut by 4 bases, the J end by 9 bases, with 13 bases between. The CDR3 consists of 14 residues. The germline CDR1 and CDR2 sequences are SGHTA and FQGTGA. The record originates from a study of CD8+CD57+ T cells in acquired aplastic anemia. Study results and caveats: Patients and controls shared over 25 CD8+ CDR3 sequences, which appeared highly expressed in patients and within their immunodominant clones.

Sequencing involved patients with CD8+CD57+ cell expansion previously shown by flow cytometry. Profiles of TCR beta VDJ and CDR3 were generated from a genomic DNA template. TCRdb ran MiXCR on the reads and lists one entry per CDR3 protein. The table includes 200,000 or so distinct CDR3 sequences, under 50% detected once. This chain uses TRBV7-3 with TRBJ1-6, with D maybe TRBD1 (5 bases). The TCR comes from a human donor with aplastic anemia. The sequenced sample consisted of sorted CD4+, CD8+, or CD8+CD57+ T cells (not recorded which) from PBMCs. This CDR3 is CASSSTGTGSPLHF. The CDR3 DNA is TGTGCCAGCAGCTCCACAGGCACGGGTTCACCCCTCCACTTT. The entire variable domain, with the rest obtained from reference TRBV7-3 and TRBJ1-6, is as follows: GAGVSQTPSNKVTEKGKYVELRCDPISGHTALYWYRQSLGQGPEFLIYFQGTGAADDSGLPNDRFFAVRPEGSVSTLKIQRTERGDSAVYLCASSSTGTGSPLHFGNGTRLTVT.